The next 23 T cell receptor beta chains were all read from a single sample in a study of cytomegalovirus exposure and HLA in healthy donors. TCRdb keeps only in-frame clones here, not all; method: immunoSEQ multiplex PCR. This sample has tens of thousands of clones; approximately 94% occur once, and the top ten carry under 4%. The specimen sequenced was PBMCs. These receptors originate from a woman between 18 and 29 years old in good health and CMV-seropositive.

This rearrangement joins TRBV11-2 to TRBJ1-6; D perhaps matches TRBD1 (6 bases). The V and J ends lost 1 base and 11 bases respectively, with 24 bases between them. Germline V gene data show CDR1 as SGHAT and CDR2 as FQNNGV. The CDR3 is made up of 18 amino acids. For the CDR3, the DNA is TGTGCCAGCAGCTTAGTTGCGGCAGGGGAAAGTCTCTGGCCACCCCTCCACTTT. Translating it yields CASSLVAAGESLWPPLHF.

The chain joins TRBV29-1 to TRBJ1-1; possible D gene TRBD1, 6 bases. The CDR3 sequence is 14 residues long. Between the trimmed V and J ends, which lost 6 bases and 3 bases, there was a span of 17 bases. Germline loops: CDR1 SQVTM, CDR2 ANQGSEA. CDR3 protein: CSVVARGGDTEAFF. In DNA form, the CDR3 reads TGCAGCGTCGTCGCTAGGGGGGGTGACACTGAAGCTTTCTTT. Complete variable domain (other parts from reference TRBV29-1 and TRBJ1-1): SAVISQKPSRDICQRGTSLTIQCQVDSQVTMMFWYRQQPGQSLTLIATANQGSEATYESGFVIDKFPISRPNLTFSTLTVSNMSPEDSSIYLCSVVARGGDTEAFFGQGTRLTVV.

The chain is built from TRBV6-5 and TRBJ2-7; 13 positions match TRBD2. This CDR3 is built from 15 residues. Germline values: CDR1 MNHEY, CDR2 SVGAGI. After removal of 6 bases from V and 4 bases from J, the junction contained 6 bases not matched to a gene. CDR3 DNA: TGTGCCAGCAGGGGACTAGCGGGAATCGGTTACGAGCAGTACTTC. This gives the protein CASRGLAGIGYEQYF.

The V and J genes are TRBV5-1 and TRBJ1-4; 12 bases are a match to TRBD1. The CDR3 is 17 amino acids. V lost 2 bases, J lost 6 bases, and 8 bases stayed unmatched. Germline V gene data show CDR1 as SGHRS and CDR2 as YFSETQ. The CDR3 DNA sequence: TGCGCCAGCAGCTTTGGGACAGGGGGCCTCTCCTATGAAAAACTGTTTTTT. As protein: CASSFGTGGLSYEKLFF.

The chain employs TRBV19 and TRBJ2-1; D may be TRBD2 (7 bases). Germline-derived CDR1 and CDR2 are LNHDA and SQIVND (reference sequence). This CDR3 contains 17 residues. V lost 3 bases and J lost 1, with 16 bases in between. CDR3 sequence: CASSIRRGATSYNEQFF. CDR3 nucleotide sequence: TGTGCCAGTAGTATCCGACGGGGGGCGACGTCCTACAATGAGCAGTTCTTC.

In its sample, this clone was seen once. The rearrangement joins TRBV11-2 to TRBJ2-1; TRBD2 aligns across 13 bases. The CDR3 is 17 residues long. Germline loops: CDR1 SGHAT, CDR2 FQNNGV. The trim removed 9 bases at V and 0 bases at J, leaving 8 bases unmatched. The CDR3 sequence: CASGTSGISPSYNEQFF. The DNA of the CDR3 is TGTGCCAGTGGGACTAGCGGGATCTCACCCTCCTACAATGAGCAGTTCTTC.

The chain combines TRBV27 with TRBJ2-1; D is perhaps TRBD1 (5 bases). Germline CDR1 and CDR2: MNHEY and SMNVEV (reference sequence). The CDR3 contains 17 residues. Deletions cut 5 bases from V and 3 bases from J, with 20 bases between. CDR3 nucleotide sequence: TGTGCCAGCAGTCAAACAAGACAGAGAAGATACTACAATGAGCAGTTCTTC. This codes for CASSQTRQRRYYNEQFF.

This clone has a single count. The chain joins TRBV5-1 to TRBJ2-1; 7 positions match TRBD2. After removal of 5 bases from V and 1 base from J, the junction contained 6 bases not matched to a gene. The CDR3 has 15 residues. The germline gives CDR1 SGHRS, CDR2 YFSETQ. CDR3: CASRISGVSYNEQFF. DNA for the CDR3: TGCGCCAGCAGGATAAGCGGGGTATCCTACAATGAGCAGTTCTTC.

This sequence joins TRBV6-1 and TRBJ2-2; 7 nucleotides match TRBD2. After removal of 3 bases from V and 4 bases from J, the junction contained 17 bases not matched to a gene. CDR1 and CDR2 (germline): MNHNS, SASEGT. CDR3 length equals 19 residues. The CDR3 here is CASSDISPWGREITGELFF. The DNA of the CDR3 is TGTGCCAGCAGTGATATATCCCCTTGGGGGAGGGAGATCACCGGGGAGCTGTTTTTT.

The V gene is TRBV9, the J gene TRBJ2-7, with 9 bases that match TRBD1. Germline trimming cut 3 bases from V and 2 bases from J; bases unmatched to any gene: 0. CDR1 is SGDLS, CDR2 YYNGEE, per germline. The CDR3 is 13 amino acids. CDR3 sequence reads: CASSGQGAYEQYF. Here the CDR3 DNA reads TGTGCCAGCAGCGGACAGGGGGCCTACGAGCAGTACTTC.

The chain links TRBV19 to TRBJ1-2, with 8 bases matching TRBD1. Per germline, CDR1 LNHDA and CDR2 SQIVND (reference sequence). CDR3 length equals 13 residues. Trimming removed 3 bases from V and 8 bases from J; junction bases left unmatched: 5. The CDR3 DNA sequence: TGTGCCAGTAGTATTGACAGGGGAAGGGGCTACACCTTC. Its translation is CASSIDRGRGYTF. The full variable domain, its missing parts supplied by reference TRBV19 and TRBJ1-2, is DGGITQSPKYLFRKEGQNVTLSCEQNLNHDAMYWYRQDPGQGLRLIYYSQIVNDFQKGDIAEGYSVSREKKESFPLTVTSAQKNPTAFYLCASSIDRGRGYTFGSGTRLTVV.

J is TRBJ2-3 and V is TRBV7-2, with D tentatively TRBD2 (5 bases). This CDR3 is built from 13 residues. Trimming left V 5 bases short and J 2 bases short, with 8 bases between. CDR1 and CDR2 from the germline V gene are SGHTA and FQGNSA. The CDR3 sequence is CASSRDYTDTQYF. Written as DNA, the CDR3 is TGTGCCAGCAGCCGAGACTACACAGATACGCAGTATTTT.

This clone has only a few counts. Other nucleotide sequences from this sample produce the same CDR3. The gene calls are TRBV19 and TRBJ1-2, with TRBD1 matching 7 bases. V lost 2 bases and J lost 5; bases outside the gene matches: 8. The germline V gene encodes CDR1 LNHDA and CDR2 SQIVND (reference sequence). The CDR3 runs to 15 residues. The CDR3 loop is CASSIYRDRTYGYTF. The CDR3 bases are TGTGCCAGTAGTATATATCGGGACAGAACTTATGGCTACACCTTC.

The V gene is TRBV15, the J gene TRBJ2-1; 8 nucleotides line up with TRBD2. After removal of 1 base from V and 7 bases from J, the junction contained 6 bases not matched to a gene. CDR3 length equals 15 residues. Germline V gives CDR1 LNHNV, CDR2 YYDKDF (reference sequence). The CDR3 DNA is TGTGCCACCAGCAGAGCGGGAGGGTTTGAGAATGAGCAGTTCTTC. Translating gives CATSRAGGFENEQFF.

The rearrangement links TRBV2 to TRBJ1-1; no reliable D call. CDR1 and CDR2 (germline): SNHLY, FYNNEI. V lost 7 bases and J 1 base, leaving 16 bases between the germline ends. This CDR3 has 15 amino acids. CDR3: CASIHRLTGNTEAFF. CDR3 bases: TGTGCCAGCATACACCGCCTGACGGGGAACACTGAAGCTTTCTTT.

This chain's CDR3 is CASSEADLLNQPQHF. In nucleotides, the CDR3 is TGTGCCAGCAGTGAAGCGGACTTGTTAAATCAGCCCCAGCATTTT. The chain carries TRBV6-1 and TRBJ1-5; no definite D call. The CDR3 runs to 15 residues. The germline V and J ends were trimmed by 0 bases and 4 bases, with 10 bases remaining between them. The germline V gene encodes CDR1 MNHNS and CDR2 SASEGT.

V and J are TRBV4-1 and TRBJ2-7; 7 bases map to TRBD1. This CDR3 region has 17 residues. Germline CDR1 and CDR2: MGHRA and YSYEKL. V lost 1 base, J lost 1 base, and 10 bases stayed unmatched. The CDR3 here is CASSQGRQTGLSYEQYF. The DNA of the CDR3 is TGCGCCAGCAGCCAAGGCAGACAGACAGGGTTGTCCTACGAGCAGTACTTC.

This clone was seen once. The chain couples TRBV7-2 to TRBJ1-6; D may be TRBD1 (6 bases). V was trimmed by 11 bases and J by 7 bases, leaving 24 bases between them. CDR1 is SGHTA, CDR2 FQGNSA, per germline. This CDR3 region has 16 residues. The CDR3 DNA sequence: TGTGCCGGGTCAGGACAGCTCACCTACGGGAATTCACCCCTCCACTTT. This codes for CAGSGQLTYGNSPLHF.

The J gene is TRBJ1-1, the V gene TRBV19; the D gene is possibly TRBD1 (5 bases). The V gene's germline CDR1 is LNHDA and CDR2 SQIVND (reference sequence). Deletions cut 4 bases from V and 7 bases from J, with 7 bases between. This CDR3 spans 11 amino acids. In DNA, the CDR3 is TGTGCCAGTAGTAGGGGCAGTGAAGCTTTCTTT. This gives the protein CASSRGSEAFF.

The V and J genes are TRBV5-1 and TRBJ1-1; D possibly corresponds to TRBD1 (6 bases). Germline V gene sequence: CDR1 SGHRS, CDR2 YFSETQ. CDR3 length equals 14 residues. Deletions cut 5 bases from V and 3 bases from J, with 14 bases between. CDR3 sequence (DNA): TGCGCCAGCAGATTAAAACAGGGTTACACTGAAGCTTTCTTT. Protein product: CASRLKQGYTEAFF.

The chain couples TRBV5-1 to TRBJ1-6, with TRBD1 as a possible D gene (6 bases). This CDR3 is 16 amino acids long. Trimming took off 0 bases at V and 4 bases at J, with 11 bases between the two ends. CDR1 is SGHRS and CDR2 is YFSETQ in the germline V gene. The DNA for the CDR3 is TGCGCCAGCAGCTTGGTGGGAGGGGGATATAATTCACCCCTCCACTTT. Translation gives CASSLVGGGYNSPLHF.

The gene calls are TRBV7-2 and TRBJ2-3, with D unclear. The V gene lost 1 base and the J gene lost 6 bases, with 14 bases spanning the gap. CDR1 and CDR2 (germline): SGHTA, FQGNSA. This CDR3 comprises 15 residues. The CDR3 DNA reads TGTGCCAGCAGCTTAGGGAGCCTCAATTGGGATACGCAGTATTTT. Protein: CASSLGSLNWDTQYF.

V and J are TRBV5-1 and TRBJ2-5; 15 bases agree with TRBD2. The CDR3 has 17 amino acids. The germline CDR1 and CDR2 sequences are SGHRS and YFSETQ. J gave up 3 bases and V 3 bases, and 6 bases lay outside the gene matches. The CDR3 bases are TGCGCCAGCAGCTCAGGACTAGCGGGGGGGTTAGAAGAGACCCAGTACTTC. Translating gives CASSSGLAGGLEETQYF.